This T cell receptor beta chain appears in the sequencing data of a study of early T cells in non-severe SARS-CoV-2 infection. Study-level information: Investigators sequenced bulk RNA drawn from unsorted whole blood, and chains remained unpaired.

Unique molecular identifiers tagged individual cDNA molecules. One entry per CDR3 protein, called by TCRdb with MiXCR from the 5' RACE reads. This sample yields 60,000 or so distinct CDR3 sequences, of which around 13% are seen a single time; 2.9% belongs to the top ten. V was clipped by 4 bases and J by 2 bases, with 13 bases between them. This CDR3 is built from 14 residues. CDR1 SQVTM and CDR2 ANQGSEA come from the germline V gene. This chain connects TRBV29-1 to TRBJ2-3; D is perhaps TRBD2 (6 bases). Sequencing input: whole blood. This clonotype was sampled from an adult who was a healthcare worker with PCR-confirmed SARS-CoV-2 infection or an uninfected control (not recorded which). CDR3 in amino acids: CSVVVRGPTDTQYF. The DNA for the CDR3 is TGCAGCGTTGTTGTGCGGGGACCCACAGATACGCAGTATTTT.